This TCR beta chain was sequenced for a study of human T cells and chemical hapten exposure. Time point specified: healthy volunteer bleed at 6 weeks. Unfractionated whole blood yielded the extracted total RNA. Many counts were recorded for this clonotype. Each CDR3 protein gets one entry after TCRdb re-called the RACE reads with MiXCR. This table holds 50,000 to 70,000 distinct CDR3 sequences, under 7.5% found once. Germline assignment: CDR1 SQVTM and CDR2 ANQGSEA. The V end was cut by 6 bases, the J end by 0 bases, with 12 bases between. This CDR3 region has 14 residues. The chain recombines TRBV29-1 with TRBJ1-3, with D possibly TRBD1 on 5 matching bases. The sample taken for sequencing was whole blood. This TCR came from a female donor in good health. Some clones in this sample may be carry-over from other donors' samples. This chain's CDR3 is CSVVQEYSGNTIYF. The CDR3 DNA reads TGCAGCGTCGTACAGGAGTACTCTGGAAACACCATATATTTT.